This T cell receptor (beta chain) was documented in a study of T cell responses to AZD1222 COVID-19 vaccine. Clones were read by immunoSEQ multiplex PCR, and TCRdb kept only the in-frame ones, dropping some. The data show some 150,000 clones, 90% seen once. Study findings and constraints: Close to half of all spike-specific TCRs reportedly target regions of the variants that are unmutated.

CDR1 MNHEY and CDR2 SVGAGI come from the germline V gene. The V and J ends lost 6 bases and 3 bases respectively, with 12 bases between them. The CDR3 is 13 residues long. Concerning this clone itself: Its antigen remains unidentified.

Second-dose schedules of about 4 or about 12 weeks were combined. The sample here was peripheral blood, taken 28 days after the second AZD1222 dose. V is TRBV6-5 and J is TRBJ2-7; D possibly corresponds to TRBD1 (5 bases). This TCR was sampled from an adult who received the AZD1222 COVID-19 vaccine. The CDR3 DNA follows: TGTGCCAGCAGCCAATGGCAGGGCTACGAGCAGTACTTC. Protein sequence: CASSQWQGYEQYF.